This is a list of T cell receptor beta chains from one sample in a study of blood T cell repertoires in COVID-19. Sequencing was performed with immunoSEQ multiplex PCR; in TCRdb, only in-frame clones are kept and a portion is missing. The sample consists of approximately 320,000 clones, roughly 90% of them appearing once. Sequencing used peripheral blood. These receptors all come from a woman aged 25 to 39 with COVID-19, enrolled during active disease. Each CDR3 is given with its conserved first and last residue. The order of the fields is V gene, J gene, clone size, D gene, CDR3 DNA, CDR3 protein. A D gene is named only where the DNA matches it firmly. Some rows mark clone size as missing; the rest say once, few, many or name a class of expanded clone.

TRBV12-3/TRBV12-4	TRBJ2-1	.	.	TGTGCCAGCAGTTTCCATTACAATGAGCAGTTCTTC	CASSFHYNEQFF
TRBV21-1	TRBJ2-1	.	.	TGTGCCGTTGGGACGGGACTAGCGGTTTACAATGAGCAGTTCTTC	CAVGTGLAVYNEQFF
TRBV19	TRBJ1-1	once	.	TGTGCCAGTAGTTGGGGCCTTGAAGCTTTCTTT	CASSWGLEAFF
TRBV2	TRBJ2-1	few	TRBD2	TGTGCCAGCAGTGATGGGCTAGCGGGGGGTTTCCACAATGAGCAGTTCTTC	CASSDGLAGGFHNEQFF
TRBV7-8	TRBJ1-5	.	.	TGTGCCAGCAGCTCAGCGGACAGACCAAATCAGCCCCAGCATTTT	CASSSADRPNQPQHF
TRBV20-1	TRBJ2-3	.	TRBD2	TGCAGTGCTAGTCCCACTAGCGGGGGGGCCGCGCAGTATTTT	CSASPTSGGAAQYF
TRBV7-9	TRBJ1-6	.	.	TGTGCCAGCAGCTTATCCGCGGGGGGTTCACCCCTCCACTTT	CASSLSAGGSPLHF
TRBV5-8	TRBJ1-2	.	.	TGTGCCAGCAGCTTGCACGAATTGGCTGGCTACACCTTC	CASSLHELAGYTF
TRBV23-1	TRBJ1-1	.	.	TGCGCCAGCATGAAGGGGATCACTGAAGCTTTCTTT	CASMKGITEAFF
TRBV29-1	TRBJ1-1	.	TRBD1	TGCAGCGCTGACAGGGTTAGAGGCACTGAAGCTTTCTTT	CSADRVRGTEAFF
TRBV7-2	TRBJ2-7	.	TRBD1	TGTGCCAGCAGCTGGGGACAGGGTAACGAGCAGTACTTC	CASSWGQGNEQYF
TRBV5-4	TRBJ1-6	.	.	TGTGCCAGCAGCTCGTTAAACAGTTCACCCCTCCACTTT	CASSSLNSSPLHF
TRBV5-6	TRBJ2-2	.	TRBD1	TGTGCCAGCAGCTTGAGGAGACAGGGGGTGGCCGGGGAGCTGTTTTTT	CASSLRRQGVAGELFF
TRBV7-2	TRBJ2-2	.	TRBD2	TGTGCCAGCAGCACTACTAGCGGGGGGGCTTGGAACACCGGGGAGCTGTTTTTT	CASSTTSGGAWNTGELFF
TRBV15	TRBJ1-5	.	.	TGTGCCACCAGCAGTGACATTAATCAGCCCCAGCATTTT	CATSSDINQPQHF
TRBV6-5	TRBJ2-1	.	.	TGTGCCAGCAGAGCGGGACAGGCGTACAATGAGCAGTTCTTC	CASRAGQAYNEQFF
TRBV5-1	TRBJ1-4	.	.	TGCGCCAGCAGCCCCAGGGGAGGGACTAATGAAAAACTGTTTTTT	CASSPRGGTNEKLFF
TRBV6-5	TRBJ1-5	.	TRBD1	TGTGCCAGCACCCTGACAGGGTTGAGCAATCAGCCCCAGCATTTT	CASTLTGLSNQPQHF
TRBV5-1	TRBJ1-1	.	.	TGCGCCAGCAGCCTTTTTAGGGGTTCGGACACTGAAGCTTTCTTT	CASSLFRGSDTEAFF
TRBV28	TRBJ1-1	.	TRBD1	TGTGCCAGCAGTATACGACAGGGGCTAAACACTGAAGCTTTCTTT	CASSIRQGLNTEAFF
TRBV7-9	TRBJ2-5	.	TRBD1	TGTGCCAGCAGCCTCGGACAGGGGGTATCAGAGACCCAGTACTTC	CASSLGQGVSETQYF
TRBV5-4	TRBJ2-7	.	.	TGTGCCAGCAGCTTAGGGACACCCTACGAGCAGTACTTC	CASSLGTPYEQYF
TRBV2	TRBJ2-7	.	.	TGTGCCAGCAGTGGCCAGGAAACGCGCCCCTACGAGCAGTACTTC	CASSGQETRPYEQYF
TRBV28	TRBJ1-6	.	.	TGTGCCAGCCTACAGGCCAGCTCCTATAATTCACCCCTCCACTTT	CASLQASSYNSPLHF
TRBV19	TRBJ1-2	.	.	TGTGCCACCTCACCCGAAGGGGCTCCTCTCTATGGCTACACCTTC	CATSPEGAPLYGYTF
TRBV3-1/TRBV3-2	TRBJ1-2	.	TRBD1	TGTGCCAGCAGCCAGAGGGACAGGGACCTTAACTATGGCTACACCTTC	CASSQRDRDLNYGYTF
TRBV5-5	TRBJ1-6	.	.	TGTGCCAGCAGCTTGGGTCGGGATAATTCACCCCTCCACTTT	CASSLGRDNSPLHF
TRBV5-4	TRBJ2-3	.	.	TGTGCCAGCAGCTTGGCTCCCGGTACCACCACAGATACGCAGTATTTT	CASSLAPGTTTDTQYF
TRBV7-9	TRBJ1-3	.	.	TGTGCCAGCAGCCAGACAGTCTCTGGAAACACCATATATTTT	CASSQTVSGNTIYF
TRBV7-2	TRBJ1-6	.	.	TGTGCCAGCAGCTTAGAAATCCTAAGTAATTCACCCCTCCACTTT	CASSLEILSNSPLHF
TRBV6-1	TRBJ2-7	.	.	TGTGCCAGCAGTGAGGCCCCGGGGTCGGGCTACGAGCAGTACTTC	CASSEAPGSGYEQYF
TRBV4-1	TRBJ2-1	.	.	TGCGCCAGCAGCCAAGATCCGGGTGCGGCAGGGGCTAACAATGAGCAGTTCTTC	CASSQDPGAAGANNEQFF
TRBV4-2	TRBJ2-7	.	.	TGTGCCAGCAGCCAAGACCGCCTAGGGGCTGATCCCCCGTTAACGCAGTACTTC	CASSQDRLGADPPLTQYF
TRBV5-4	TRBJ2-2	.	.	TGTGCCAGCAGCTTGAGCGGTAGACCCGGGGAGCTGTTTTTT	CASSLSGRPGELFF
TRBV6-5	TRBJ1-5	.	.	TGTGCCAGCAGTTTGGGGGCGGGTTACCAGCCCCAGCATTTT	CASSLGAGYQPQHF
TRBV6-5	TRBJ1-2	.	.	TGTGCCAGCAGTTACTCGAACCGGGGATCAGGCGGCTACACCTTC	CASSYSNRGSGGYTF
TRBV5-1	TRBJ2-5	.	TRBD1	TGCGCCAGCAGCCCGTCCAGGACAGGGACGGAGACCCAGTACTTC	CASSPSRTGTETQYF
TRBV2	TRBJ2-4	.	TRBD1	TGTGCCAGCCTGGGGACAGGGGAAAGCATTCAGTACTTC	CASLGTGESIQYF
TRBV5-1	TRBJ2-5	.	TRBD2	TGCGCCAGCAGCTCAGCCACTAGCGGGCTAAGAACGCAAGAGACCCAGTACTTC	CASSSATSGLRTQETQYF
TRBV5-1	TRBJ1-1	.	.	TGCGCCAGCAGCTTGGTGGCAGGGTCCACTGAAGCTTTCTTT	CASSLVAGSTEAFF
TRBV11-3	TRBJ1-1	.	TRBD1	TGTGCCAGCAGCTTAGTGACAGGAGGGAGACAGGGGAACTCGAACACTGAAGCTTTCTTT	CASSLVTGGRQGNSNTEAFF
TRBV5-1	TRBJ1-3	.	.	TGCGCCAGCAGCTTGGGGCAGGGGTATGGAAACACCATATATTTT	CASSLGQGYGNTIYF
TRBV21-1	TRBJ1-5	.	.	TGTGCCAGCAGCAAAGCCCTAAGACAGGGGGTGTTACTCTCCGGTCAGCCCCAGCATTTT	CASSKALRQGVLLSGQPQHF
TRBV2	TRBJ2-7	.	.	TGTGCCAGCAGGCCCGCGCGGGGATACGAGCAGTACTTC	CASRPARGYEQYF
TRBV19	TRBJ1-2	.	TRBD1	TGTGCCAGTAGTATGGGACAGGGGGCTACCTATGGCTACACCTTC	CASSMGQGATYGYTF
TRBV7-2	TRBJ2-3	.	.	TGTGCCAGCAGCCCAAGTTGGAGGGGGCCGGCCGGGAATACGCAGTATTTT	CASSPSWRGPAGNTQYF
TRBV11-2	TRBJ1-1	.	TRBD1	TGTGCCAGCAGCTTAGGGACAGGGGCCGTGAACACTGAAGCTTTCTTT	CASSLGTGAVNTEAFF